Listed here are 15 T cell receptor beta chains from one sample, sequenced in a study of immune characterization of retroperitoneal liposarcoma. TCRdb used MiXCR to reprocess the PCR reads, holding one entry per CDR3 protein. The table lists over 8,000 distinct CDR3 sequences, 37% of them singletons. Sequencing used tumor tissue. The receptors originated from a female donor with retroperitoneal liposarcoma.

The V and J genes are TRBV27 and TRBJ1-6; TRBD1 agrees at 7 bases. V lost 6 bases and J lost 6; bases outside the gene matches: 5. Germline V gene data show CDR1 as MNHEY and CDR2 as SMNVEV (reference sequence). This CDR3 contains 14 residues. CDR3 loop: CASRPGQLNSPLHF. The CDR3 nucleotides read TGTGCCAGCAGGCCGGGACAGCTTAATTCACCCCTCCACTTT.

V and J are TRBV6-6 and TRBJ2-1; unclear D gene. Per germline, CDR1 MNHNY and CDR2 SVGAGI (reference sequence). V was cut by 0 bases and J by 7 bases, with 22 bases left in between. CDR3 length equals 18 residues. Written as DNA, the CDR3 is TGTGCCAGCAGTTACTCATTTTACGTGGGGTATATTTGGAATGAGCAGTTCTTC. Encoded protein: CASSYSFYVGYIWNEQFF.

This rearrangement joins TRBV7-3 to TRBJ2-5; D uncertain. The ends were cut back, 1 base at V and 5 bases at J, with 8 bases in the middle. Germline loops: CDR1 SGHTA, CDR2 FQGTGA. This CDR3 is 13 amino acids long. Here the CDR3 DNA reads TGTGCCAGCAGCTTAAGCACCTTGGAGACCCAGTACTTC. The encoded protein is CASSLSTLETQYF. Drawing the rest from reference TRBV7-3 and TRBJ2-5, the complete variable domain is GAGVSQTPSNKVTEKGKYVELRCDPISGHTALYWYRQSLGQGPEFLIYFQGTGAADDSGLPNDRFFAVRPEGSVSTLKIQRTERGDSAVYLCASSLSTLETQYFGPGTRLLVL.

The chain carries TRBV7-2 and TRBJ2-3; D remains ambiguous. The tail of the sequence fits TRBJ2-7 better, so the J call may be wrong. Germline CDR1 reads SGHTA; CDR2 reads FQGNSA. This CDR3 comprises 10 residues. In nucleotides, the CDR3 is TGTGCCAGCAACCAAAATGAGCAGTACTTC. This encodes CASNQNEQYF.

This clonotype was found a few times. The genes are TRBV7-2 and TRBJ2-3, with TRBD2 matching over 12 bases. Per germline, CDR1 SGHTA and CDR2 FQGNSA. With 2 bases clipped from V and 10 bases from J, the junction kept 7 bases outside the gene matches. The CDR3 is 15 amino acids. CDR3 region: CASSLRTSGMVPQYF. DNA for the CDR3: TGTGCCAGCAGCTTAAGGACTAGCGGGATGGTCCCGCAGTATTTT.

There are a few counts of this clonotype. The V call is TRBV6-1, the J call TRBJ2-1; 7 bases fit TRBD1. This CDR3 comprises 13 residues. Per the germline V gene, CDR1 is MNHNS and CDR2 is SASEGT. The trim removed 7 bases at V and 4 bases at J, leaving 4 bases unmatched. CDR3 sequence: CASTLTGYNEQFF. CDR3 nucleotide sequence: TGTGCCAGCACTCTGACAGGGTACAATGAGCAGTTCTTC.

This clonotype showed up just a few times. This sequence joins TRBV12-3 or TRBV12-4 and TRBJ2-7, with D possibly matching TRBD1 (6 bases). The CDR3 runs to 13 residues. V was shortened by 7 bases and J by 2 bases, with 12 bases between the two germline ends. The CDR3 DNA is TGTGCCAGCACTGCCGCAGGGGCCTACGAGCAGTACTTC. This sequence encodes CASTAAGAYEQYF.

The rearrangement joins TRBV27 to TRBJ2-5, with TRBD1 matching over 7 bases. The end of the DNA fits TRBJ2-7 better, so the J call may be wrong. The CDR3 consists of 14 residues. The germline gives CDR1 MNHEY, CDR2 SMNVEV (reference sequence). CDR3 coding DNA: TGTGCCAGCAGGTCCGGGGACAGCCTGGGCGAGCAGTACTTC. Translated, it gives CASRSGDSLGEQYF.

This chain connects TRBV6-5 to TRBJ2-5; 7 positions match TRBD1. The J call may be wrong; the DNA end is better matched by TRBJ2-7. Germline values: CDR1 MNHEY, CDR2 SVGAGI. This CDR3 is 14 amino acids long. The CDR3 DNA is TGTGCCAGCAGTTTAAACAGGGGTTCCTACGAGCAGTACTTC. Residues: CASSLNRGSYEQYF.

J is TRBJ2-3 and V is TRBV7-6; D is unresolved. V lost 2 bases and J 2 bases, leaving 8 bases between the germline ends. Germline V gene lookup returns CDR1 SGHVS and CDR2 FNYEAQ. The CDR3 consists of 14 residues. The CDR3: CASSLIGATDTQYF. In DNA, the CDR3 is TGTGCCAGCAGCTTAATCGGAGCCACAGATACGCAGTATTTT.

This clonotype is a singleton in its sample. The J gene is TRBJ2-7, the V gene TRBV6-1; D may be TRBD1 (6 bases). The CDR3 covers 13 residues. Germline V lookup: CDR1 MNHNS, CDR2 SASEGT. The germline V and J ends were trimmed by 8 bases and 7 bases, with 18 bases remaining between them. The CDR3 sequence: CASLTGPLGEQYF. The CDR3, as DNA: TGTGCCAGCTTAACAGGGCCCCTCGGGGAGCAGTACTTC.

This clonotype counts as medium-sized. The chain joins TRBV7-2 to TRBJ2-5; D not certain. The length of the CDR3 is 12 residues. V lost 5 bases to trimming and J lost 5 bases, with 9 bases between them. CDR1 and CDR2 (germline): SGHTA, FQGNSA. CDR3 in DNA: TGTGCCAGCAGCCCTCTATGGGAGACCCAGTACTTC. Its translation: CASSPLWETQYF.

In its sample, this clonotype was seen once. V gene TRBV27 combines with J gene TRBJ2-1; D not certain. This CDR3 contains 16 residues. Looked up from germline, CDR1 is MNHEY and CDR2 is SMNVEV (reference sequence). Trimming removed 4 bases at V and 0 bases at J, with 13 bases between. The DNA for the CDR3 is TGTGCCAGCAGTTCACTGGCGCACAGCTCCTACAATGAGCAGTTCTTC. Its protein is CASSSLAHSSYNEQFF.

J is TRBJ1-5 and V is TRBV4-1; a weak D match, TRBD1 (6 bases). Germline CDR1 and CDR2: MGHRA and YSYEKL. With 2 bases removed from V and 2 bases from J, the gap between germline ends came to 13 bases. The CDR3 has 16 residues. The CDR3 loop reads CASSQTPQGRNQPQHF. CDR3 DNA: TGCGCCAGCAGCCAAACACCACAGGGACGCAATCAGCCCCAGCATTTT.

Within the sample, this clonotype is medium-sized. J is TRBJ2-5 and V is TRBV7-9, with TRBD2 as a possible D gene (6 bases). Trimming stripped 5 bases from V and 5 bases from J, with 9 bases between. Germline lookup yields CDR1 SEHNR and CDR2 FQNEAQ (reference sequence). The CDR3 is 12 amino acids. CDR3 nucleotides: TGTGCCAGCAGCCCCCGGGGGGAGACCCAGTACTTC. Protein: CASSPRGETQYF.